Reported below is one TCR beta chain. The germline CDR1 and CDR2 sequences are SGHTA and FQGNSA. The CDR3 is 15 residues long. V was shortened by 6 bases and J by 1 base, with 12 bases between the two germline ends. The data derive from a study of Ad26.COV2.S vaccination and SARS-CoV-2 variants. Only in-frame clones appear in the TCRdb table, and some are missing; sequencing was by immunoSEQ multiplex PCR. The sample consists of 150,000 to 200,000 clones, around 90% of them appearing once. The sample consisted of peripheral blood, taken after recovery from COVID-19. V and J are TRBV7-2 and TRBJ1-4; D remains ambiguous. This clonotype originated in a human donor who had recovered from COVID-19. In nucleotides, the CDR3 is TGTGCCAGCAGTCTCGCTGGGTTAACTAATGAAAAACTGTTTTTT. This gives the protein CASSLAGLTNEKLFF.